The 18 T cell receptor beta chains presented below share a single source sample, sequenced in a study of post-analysis software for immune sequencing data. Regarding the study as a whole: Among 4 or 5 TRBV segments more frequent in patients than controls were TRBV5-6, TRBV5-1 and TRBV20-1.

cDNA libraries for TCR beta contained unique molecular identifiers. One entry per CDR3 protein, called by TCRdb with MiXCR from the PCR reads. This sample yields approximately 260,000 distinct CDR3 sequences, of which 36% are seen a single time; around 4.8% belongs to the top ten. Their antigens are not known. The sample taken for sequencing was blood. These receptors all stem from a girl under 18 with multiple sclerosis.

In its sample, this clonotype was seen many times. The chain joins TRBV6-5 to TRBJ1-4; D is uncertain. Germline CDR1 and CDR2: MNHEY and SVGAGI. Trimming removed 6 bases at V and 4 bases at J, with 12 bases between. The CDR3 has 14 residues. CDR3 bases: TGTGCCAGCAGGGACGGAGGGAATAATGAAAAACTGTTTTTT. Protein: CASRDGGNNEKLFF.

In its sample, this clonotype was seen many times. One end of the junction does not line up with germline, which may come from a read error. The chain couples TRBV20-1 to TRBJ1-4, with D unclear. This CDR3 spans 14 amino acids. CDR1 and CDR2 from the germline V gene are DFQATT and SNEGSKA (reference sequence). The DNA of the CDR3 is TGCAGTGCCAGAGGAAGGGAGGATAATGAAAAACTGTTTTTT. Translating gives CSARGREDNEKLFF.

V usage is TRBV5-1 and J usage is TRBJ2-1; D gene unclear. Deletions cut 0 bases from V and 0 bases from J, with 4 bases between. The V gene's germline CDR1 is SGHRS and CDR2 YFSETQ. This CDR3 contains 14 residues. The CDR3 region is CASSLETSYNEQFF. CDR3 nucleotides: TGCGCCAGCAGCTTGGAGACCTCCTACAATGAGCAGTTCTTC.

The rearrangement uses TRBV5-1 and TRBJ1-6; D unresolved. V lost 3 bases, J lost 5 bases, and 6 bases lay in between. This CDR3 contains 13 residues. Germline CDR1 is SGHRS and CDR2 is YFSETQ. In DNA form, the CDR3 reads TGCGCCAGCAGCTGGACCAATAATTCACCCCTCCACTTT. This translates into CASSWTNNSPLHF.

This rearrangement joins TRBV5-1 to TRBJ1-2, with TRBD1 as a possible D gene (6 bases). Germline-derived CDR1 and CDR2 are SGHRS and YFSETQ. With 4 bases removed from V and 3 bases from J, the gap between germline ends came to 19 bases. The CDR3 is made up of 16 amino acids. CDR3 bases: TGCGCCAGCAGCCCTCATAGGGGGAGTGTTCACTATGGCTACACCTTC. Amino acids: CASSPHRGSVHYGYTF. Complete variable domain (other parts from reference TRBV5-1 and TRBJ1-2): KAGVTQTPRYLIKTRGQQVTLSCSPISGHRSVSWYQQTPGQGLQFLFEYFSETQRNKGNFPGRFSGRQFSNSRSEMNVSTLELGDSALYLCASSPHRGSVHYGYTFGSGTRLTVV.

This clonotype has ten or more counts. The genes are TRBV29-1 and TRBJ1-4, with a possible D match to TRBD1 (5 bases). Germline loops: CDR1 SQVTM, CDR2 ANQGSEA. Trimming cost V 6 bases and J 5 bases, with 16 bases left between them. This CDR3 is 14 amino acids long. CDR3 residues: CSVGGAGRNEKLFF. The DNA for the CDR3 is TGCAGCGTCGGTGGGGCAGGGAGAAATGAAAAACTGTTTTTT.

This clonotype was detected ten times or more. The chain joins TRBV6-1 to TRBJ2-5, with D perhaps TRBD1 or TRBD2 (5 bases each). This CDR3 region has 14 residues. V was pared by 7 bases and J by 4 bases, with 16 bases between. The V gene's germline CDR1 is MNHNS and CDR2 SASEGT. The CDR3 reads CASTRMGVRETQYF. In DNA, the CDR3 is TGTGCCAGCACCCGGATGGGGGTGAGAGAGACCCAGTACTTC.

The rearrangement uses TRBV4-1 and TRBJ2-5, with D possibly being TRBD2 (5 bases). CDR3 size: 15 residues. V was clipped by 0 bases and J by 2 bases, with 10 bases between them. The germline V gene encodes CDR1 MGHRA and CDR2 YSYEKL. CDR3 sequence (DNA): TGCGCCAGCAGCCAAGATGGAGGCAGACAAGAGACCCAGTACTTC. Translated, it gives CASSQDGGRQETQYF.

The genes are TRBV7-2 and TRBJ2-5, with TRBD2 matching over 8 bases. With the DNA end fitting TRBJ2-7 better, the J assignment may be wrong. The V gene's germline CDR1 is SGHTA and CDR2 FQGNSA. The CDR3 extends over 14 amino acids. The CDR3 here is CASSFTSGAYEQYF. The CDR3 DNA is TGTGCCAGCAGCTTTACTAGCGGTGCCTACGAGCAGTACTTC.

This clonotype came up many times. The chain recombines TRBV28 with TRBJ2-1; no clear D gene. Trimming took off 5 bases at V and 4 bases at J, with 3 bases between the two ends. The CDR3 contains 11 residues. Germline V lookup: CDR1 MDHEN, CDR2 SYDVKM. Here the CDR3 DNA reads TGTGCCAGCAGTACGTACAATGAGCAGTTCTTC. Translating it yields CASSTYNEQFF.

V gene TRBV4-2 combines with J gene TRBJ2-4; D may be TRBD2 (7 bases). Germline-derived CDR1 and CDR2 are LGHNA and YNFKEQ. This CDR3 is 15 amino acids long. The ends were cut back, 1 base at V and 3 bases at J, with 10 bases in the middle. The CDR3 DNA reads TGTGCCAGCAGCCAAGTAGGGGGGGGCAAAAACATTCAGTACTTC. Its translation is CASSQVGGGKNIQYF.

In the case of this clonotype: Possible read error: a much larger clone is one base away. V and J are TRBV20-1 and TRBJ2-3, with TRBD2 identical over 8 bases. The CDR3 spans 14 residues. V shed 6 bases, J shed 6 bases, and the junction held 11 bases outside the gene matches. The germline V gene has CDR1 DFQATT and CDR2 SNEGSKA (reference sequence). The CDR3 region has the DNA TGCAGTGCCTGTGCTACAGCGGGGGCGGATACGCAGTATTTT. Translated: CSACATAGADTQYF.

The chain couples TRBV7-9 to TRBJ1-4; 7 bases line up with TRBD1. This CDR3 spans 15 amino acids. V dropped 6 bases and J dropped 8; count of bases not matched to a gene: 12. Germline CDR1 and CDR2: SEHNR and FQNEAQ (reference sequence). CDR3 coding DNA: TGTGCCAGCAGAGACAGACAGGGAAGTCGAGAAAAACTGTTTTTT. Protein sequence: CASRDRQGSREKLFF.

This clonotype has a count of ten or more. The chain joins TRBV12-3 or TRBV12-4 to TRBJ1-1, with D possibly TRBD1 on 5 matching bases. The CDR3 is 13 residues long. Trimming removed 7 bases at V and 10 bases at J, with 19 bases between. CDR3 DNA: TGTGCCAGCAAATCGGGGCACTCCCCGTTAGCTTTCTTT. This codes for CASKSGHSPLAFF.

As regards this clonotype: A much bigger clone sits one base away, suggesting this may be a read error. The chain recombines TRBV7-2 with TRBJ2-5; tentatively, D is TRBD2 (7 bases). Germline values: CDR1 SGHTA, CDR2 FQGNSA. The CDR3 is 17 amino acids. The V gene lost 1 base and the J gene lost 11 bases, with 26 bases spanning the gap. The CDR3 is CASSLEGTRGGHNEQYF. The DNA of the CDR3 is TGTGCCAGCAGCTTAGAGGGCACTCGCGGGGGACACAATGAGCAGTACTTC. Together with reference TRBV7-2 and TRBJ2-5, the CDR3 gives the full variable domain: GAGVSQSPSNKVTEKGKDVELRCDPISGHTALYWYRQSLGQGLEFLIYFQGNSAPDKSGLPSDRFSAERTGGSVSTLTIQRTQQEDSAVYLCASSLEGTRGGHNEQYFGPGTRLLVL.

There are many counts of this clonotype. The chain employs TRBV6-1 and TRBJ2-1; no clear D. The CDR3 has 15 amino acids. V dropped 1 base and J dropped 4 bases, with 11 bases sitting between them. Looked up from germline, CDR1 is MNHNS and CDR2 is SASEGT. The DNA of the CDR3 is TGTGCCAGCAGTGAAGGGCAGGTAATGTACAATGAGCAGTTCTTC. Protein product: CASSEGQVMYNEQFF.

This clonotype was observed many times. The rearrangement links TRBV6-1 to TRBJ1-2; no reliable D call. Germline lookup yields CDR1 MNHNS and CDR2 SASEGT. V was shortened by 4 bases and J by 5 bases, with 11 bases between the two germline ends. CDR3 length equals 13 residues. CDR3 loop: CASSGPGWYGYTF. The CDR3 nucleotides are TGTGCCAGCAGTGGCCCGGGCTGGTATGGCTACACCTTC.

J is TRBJ2-7 and V is TRBV12-3 or TRBV12-4; TRBD2 matches 13 bases. J lost 4 bases, V lost 4 bases, and 1 base had no gene match. The CDR3 has 14 amino acids. CDR3 bases: TGTGCCAGCAGTTGGACTAGCGGGAGATACGAGCAGTACTTC. The encoded protein is CASSWTSGRYEQYF.